The 27 T cell receptor beta chains presented below share a single source sample, sequenced in a study of tumor-infiltrating lymphocytes in primary liver carcinoma. Starting from about 0.5 ug of total RNA, TCR beta cDNA was produced with a primer in the constant region. Sequencing libraries for TCR beta derived from three nested multiplex PCR rounds that used slightly modified ARM-PCR. Forward primers for TRBV1-TRBV30 and a C-beta reverse primer served the first two PCR rounds, at approximately 10 cycles each. Each CDR3 protein gets one entry after TCRdb re-called the multiplex PCR reads with MiXCR. The sample yields 55,000 to 70,000 distinct CDR3 sequences, about two thirds seen once. From unsorted bulk tissue weighing about 18-30 mg, DNA and RNA were co-extracted. Sequencing was performed on liver tumor tissue from sampling region 2. Noted subset: tumor region T2, inferior pole. These receptors all stem from a man in his forties with primary liver carcinoma and hepatitis B virus infection.

This clonotype was observed many times. The rearrangement uses TRBV5-1 and TRBJ2-3; D gene unclear. V was trimmed by 0 bases and J by 2 bases, leaving 7 bases between them. The CDR3 loop spans 14 amino acids. Germline loops: CDR1 SGHRS, CDR2 YFSETQ. CDR3 loop: CASSLGHNTDTQYF. The CDR3 bases are TGCGCCAGCAGCTTGGGACACAACACAGATACGCAGTATTTT.

The rearrangement joins TRBV11-2 to TRBJ2-7; D unresolved. V gave up 3 bases and J gave up 3 bases, with 18 bases separating them. From germline, CDR1 is SGHAT and CDR2 FQNNGV. This CDR3 region has 16 residues. This chain's CDR3 is CASSFETAPKHYEQYF. DNA of the CDR3: TGTGCCAGCAGCTTCGAGACGGCACCAAAACACTACGAGCAGTACTTC.

Concerning this clonotype itself: Germline and junction disagree at one end, which may indicate a read error. This sequence joins TRBV29-1 and TRBJ1-1, with D uncertain. The germline CDR1 and CDR2 sequences are SQVTM and ANQGSEA. The CDR3 sequence is 11 residues long. The CDR3 region has the DNA TGCAGCGTTATCGGGAACACTGAAGCATTCTTT. This gives the protein CSVIGNTEAFF.

As concerns this clonotype: One end of the junction fails to match germline, which may point to a read error. The rearrangement links TRBV6-1 to TRBJ1-5, with 10 bases aligning to TRBD1. The CDR3 covers 15 residues. Germline V gives CDR1 MNHNS, CDR2 SASEGT. In DNA, the CDR3 is TGCGCCAGCAGTGATTCGGGACAGGGGAATCAGCCCCAGCATTTT. Its translation is CASSDSGQGNQPQHF.

This clonotype appeared a few times. One junction end does not reproduce the germline sequence, and a read error may be involved. The chain employs TRBV5-6 and TRBJ2-5; TRBD2 matches 7 bases. Per germline, CDR1 SGHDT and CDR2 YYEEEE. The CDR3 loop spans 14 amino acids. This chain's CDR3 is CANSWLGGQETQYF. CDR3 DNA sequence: TGTGCCAACAGCTGGTTGGGAGGGCAAGAGACCCAGTACTTC. Full variable domain (remainder filled in from reference TRBV5-6 and TRBJ2-5): DAGVTQSPTHLIKTRGQQVTLRCSPKSGHDTVSWYQQALGQGPQFIFQYYEEEERQRGNFPDRFSGHQFPNYSSELNVNALLLGDSALYLCANSWLGGQETQYFGPGTRLLVL.

Note on this clonotype: A much more abundant neighbour one base away suggests this may be a read error. The J gene is TRBJ2-1, the V gene TRBV7-9; the D is unclear. The V end lost 2 bases, the J end lost 7 bases, and 9 bases lay between the germline ends. The CDR3 totals 13 residues. Germline V CDR1 and CDR2: SEHNR, FQNEAQ (reference sequence). In nucleotides, the CDR3 is TGTGCCAGCAGCTTAAGTTGGAAAAATGAGCAGTTCTTC. This gives the protein CASSLSWKNEQFF.

This clonotype was detected only a few times. At one boundary the junction diverges from the germline segment, which might be a read error. The chain uses TRBV11-2 and TRBJ2-2; D is uncertain. Germline-derived CDR1 and CDR2 are SGHAT and FQNNGV. The length of the CDR3 is 15 residues. The CDR3 DNA sequence: TGTGCCAGCGGCTTTGCGAGATCGAACACGGGGGAGCTGTTTTTT. It is translated as CASGFARSNTGELFF.

This clonotype was detected many times. The chain recombines TRBV11-2 with TRBJ2-3, with D possibly matching TRBD2 (6 bases). V lost 11 bases to trimming and J lost 4 bases, with 19 bases between them. The CDR3 sequence is 14 residues long. Germline CDR1 is SGHAT and CDR2 is FQNNGV. The CDR3 protein is CAGGAREPADTQYF. CDR3 bases: TGTGCCGGAGGGGCACGGGAGCCCGCAGATACGCAGTATTTT.

About this clonotype: Relative to the germline gene, one junction end is altered; a read error may explain this. The chain combines TRBV28 with TRBJ2-7; 15 bases are a match to TRBD2. Germline CDR1 and CDR2: MDHEN and SYDVKM. CDR3 length equals 19 residues. CDR3 loop: CASSFFGLAGGQISYEQDF. The DNA for the CDR3 is TGTGCCAGCAGTTTTTTCGGACTAGCGGGAGGGCAAATCTCCTACGAGCAGGACTTC. The entire variable domain, with the rest obtained from reference TRBV28 and TRBJ2-7, is as follows: DVKVTQSSRYLVKRTGEKVFLECVQDMDHENMFWYRQDPGLGLRLIYFSYDVKMKEKGDIPEGYSVSREKKERFSLILESASTNQTSMYLCASSFFGLAGGQISYEQDFGPGTRLTVT.

This clonotype has more than one count but fewer than ten. The V call is TRBV30, the J call TRBJ2-7; the D gene is possibly TRBD2 (5 bases). Germline CDR1 GTSNPN, CDR2 SVGIG (reference sequence). The CDR3 is made up of 12 amino acids. CDR3 in amino acids: CAVMVAGYEQYF. CDR3 bases: TGTGCTGTCATGGTCGCGGGCTACGAGCAGTACTTC. Together with reference TRBV30 and TRBJ2-7, the CDR3 gives the full variable domain: SQTIHQWPATLVQPVGSPLSLECTVEGTSNPNLYWYRQAAGRGLQLLFYSVGIGQISSEVPQNLSASRPQDRQFILSSKKLLLSDSGFYLCAVMVAGYEQYFGPGTRLTVT.

This clonotype was recorded a few times. The chain combines TRBV12-3 or TRBV12-4 with TRBJ1-5; a weak D match, TRBD1 (6 bases). The DNA end favors TRBJ2-3, so the J call may be wrong. The CDR3 loop spans 13 amino acids. This chain's CDR3 is CASRDRNNQSQYF. The CDR3 DNA follows: TGTGCCAGCAGAGACAGGAACAATCAGTCCCAGTATTTT.

The chain combines TRBV11-2 with TRBJ2-2; D is ambiguous. V dropped 5 bases and J dropped 6 bases, with 10 bases sitting between them. This CDR3 is 13 amino acids long. Germline V gene sequence: CDR1 SGHAT, CDR2 FQNNGV. DNA for the CDR3: TGTGCCAGCAGCCTAGGTGTGGCCGGGGAGCTGTTTTTT. Translating it yields CASSLGVAGELFF.

The chain uses TRBV12-3 or TRBV12-4 and TRBJ1-1, with 9 positions matching TRBD1. J was trimmed by 1 base and V by 5 bases; bases with no gene match: 5. The CDR3 loop spans 15 amino acids. The chain's CDR3 is CASSRPGQGNTEAFF. In DNA form, the CDR3 reads TGTGCCAGCAGTAGACCGGGACAGGGGAACACTGAAGCTTTCTTT.

The V gene is TRBV5-4, the J gene TRBJ2-5, with D perhaps TRBD2 (5 bases). Trimming took 4 bases from V and 2 from J, leaving 15 bases between them. The CDR3 runs 15 residues. From germline, CDR1 is SGHNT and CDR2 YYREEE (reference sequence). This CDR3 is CASSPTGGRQETQYF. CDR3 DNA sequence: TGTGCCAGCAGCCCGACTGGCGGGCGGCAAGAGACCCAGTACTTC.

Of note for this clonotype: This may stem from a read error, because a much larger clone lies one nucleotide away. V is TRBV5-1 and J is TRBJ2-3, with TRBD1 identical over 7 bases. CDR1 and CDR2 from the germline V gene are SGHRS and YFSETQ. The CDR3 is made up of 17 amino acids. CDR3 loop: CAGSLGDRGKITDTQYF. The DNA of the CDR3 is TGCGCCGGCAGCTTGGGGGACAGAGGAAAAATCACAGATACGCAGTATTTT. The whole variable domain, remainder taken from reference TRBV5-1 and TRBJ2-3, is KAGVTQTPRYLIKTRGQQVTLSCSPISGHRSVSWYQQTPGQGLQFLFEYFSETQRNKGNFPGRFSGRQFSNSRSEMNVSTLELGDSALYLCAGSLGDRGKITDTQYFGPGTRLTVL.

This clonotype was picked up many times. CDR3 residues: CASSTRGETQYF. CDR3 nucleotide sequence: TGTGCCAGCAGTACCAGGGGAGAGACCCAGTACTTC. The chain is built from TRBV6-5 and TRBJ2-5; D is possibly TRBD1 (6 bases). V lost 5 bases and J 4 bases, leaving 8 bases between the germline ends. CDR1 MNHEY and CDR2 SVGAGI come from the germline V gene. The CDR3 covers 12 residues.

On this clonotype itself: This may arise from a read error, as a much more abundant clone is one base away. This sequence joins TRBV28 and TRBJ2-7; no definite D call. Germline loops: CDR1 MDHEN, CDR2 SYDVKM. Trimming took 1 base from V and 6 from J, leaving 22 bases between them. The CDR3 contains 17 residues. The CDR3 reads CASSLLAPVEEKCEQYF. The CDR3 coding sequence is TGTGCCAGCAGTTTATTGGCCCCAGTGGAAGAAAAGTGCGAGCAGTACTTC.

Note on this clonotype: One end of the junction varies from germline; a read error may be responsible. The V and J genes are TRBV11-1 and TRBJ1-6; D unclear. This CDR3 has 13 amino acids. Germline V gene sequence: CDR1 SGHAT, CDR2 FQDESV (reference sequence). This CDR3 is CASSCTLVSPLQF. The CDR3, as DNA: TGTGCCAGCAGCTGTACACTGGTTTCACCCCTCCAGTTT.

To note about this clonotype: The junction differs from germline at one of its ends, possibly a read error. The chain carries TRBV5-4 and TRBJ2-5; tentative D call: TRBD2 (6 bases). Germline values: CDR1 SGHNT, CDR2 YYREEE (reference sequence). The CDR3 is 14 amino acids. CDR3 DNA: TGTCCCAGCAGCGGGCAACTAGTGGTAGGGACCCAGTACTTC. This encodes CPSSGQLVVGTQYF.

This chain links TRBV29-1 with TRBJ2-2; tentative D call: TRBD2 (5 bases). There are 12 residues in the CDR3. Germline CDR1 and CDR2: SQVTM and ANQGSEA. Trimming cost V 6 bases and J 6 bases, with 11 bases left between them. For the CDR3, the DNA is TGCAGCGTAAGGAGGAGTGCCGGGGAGCTGTTTTTT. Protein product: CSVRRSAGELFF.

As for this clonotype: This sequence may be a read error, since a much larger clone differs from it by one base. J is TRBJ2-2 and V is TRBV5-1; 9 bases map to TRBD1. Germline-derived CDR1 and CDR2 are SGHRS and YFSETQ. The CDR3 runs to 17 residues. V shed 4 bases, J shed 0 bases, and the junction held 7 bases outside the gene matches. This CDR3 reads CASSDSTGGANTGELFF. CDR3 coding DNA: TGCGCCAGCAGCGACTCTACAGGGGGCGCGAACACCGGGGAGCTGTTTTTT.

The chain uses TRBV11-2 and TRBJ2-1; D is unresolved. The CDR3 contains 14 residues. V lost 5 bases and J 16 bases, leaving 24 bases between the germline ends. Germline CDR1 SGHAT, CDR2 FQNNGV. CDR3 loop: CASSLYRLVSEHFF. The CDR3 bases are TGTGCCAGCAGCCTATACCGGCTAGTTAGTGAACATTTCTTC. The variable domain in full, with the rest retrieved from reference TRBV11-2 and TRBJ2-1, is EAGVAQSPRYKIIEKRQSVAFWCNPISGHATLYWYQQILGQGPKLLIQFQNNGVVDDSQLPKDRFSAERLKGVDSTLKIQPAKLEDSAVYLCASSLYRLVSEHFFGPGTRLTVL.

Worth noting for this clonotype: The junction does not match germline at one end; this may be a read error. This chain links TRBV4-1 with TRBJ2-3; 9 bases map to TRBD2. CDR1 is MGHRA, CDR2 YSYEKL, per germline. CDR3 length: 16 amino acids. CDR3 protein: CANSQDAGGPGDTQYF. Here the CDR3 DNA reads TGCGCCAACAGCCAAGATGCGGGAGGGCCGGGAGATACGCAGTATTTT.

On this clonotype: Germline is not matched at one junction end, which may reflect a read error. This chain links TRBV11-2 with TRBJ2-5, with 8 bases aligning to TRBD1. Looked up from germline, CDR1 is SGHAT and CDR2 is FQNNGV. This CDR3 is 16 amino acids long. The CDR3, as DNA: TGCGTCAGCAGCTTAATAGCAGGGGGCTCGGGGGAGACCCAGTACTTC. Translating it yields CVSSLIAGGSGETQYF.

The rearrangement links TRBV12-5 to TRBJ2-1; D is perhaps TRBD1 or TRBD2 (5 bases each). The V gene's germline CDR1 is LGHNT and CDR2 FRNRAP. V was cut by 5 bases and J by 5 bases, with 13 bases left in between. The CDR3 loop spans 14 amino acids. CDR3 amino acids: CASGRDGVNNEQFF. CDR3 coding DNA: TGTGCTAGTGGTCGGGACGGGGTTAACAATGAGCAGTTCTTC.

To note about this clonotype: A junction boundary mismatches the germline segment, possibly from a read error. The J gene is TRBJ2-3, the V gene TRBV11-1; 7 bases are shared with TRBD2. The CDR3 spans 15 residues. Germline CDR1 is SGHAT and CDR2 is FQDESV (reference sequence). CDR3 region: CAISEGGGLTDTQYF. The CDR3 DNA reads TGTGCCATCAGCGAAGGCGGGGGTTTGACGGACACGCAGTATTTT.

Concerning this clonotype itself: The CDR3 does not close with the conserved phenylalanine or tryptophan, likely indicating a read error. The J gene is TRBJ1-2, the V gene TRBV14; D ambiguous. The CDR3 has 17 residues. Looked up from germline, CDR1 is SGHDN and CDR2 is FVKESK. The DNA of the CDR3 is TGTGCCAACAGCCAACGATATCACCCTCAAGAGTACTATGGCTACACCCTC. Amino acid sequence: CANSQRYHPQEYYGYTL.